This TCR beta chain was recovered during a study of T cell repertoires in cytomegalovirus infection. This clonotype was observed many times. Its antigen is as yet unknown. The V gene's germline CDR1 is SEHNR and CDR2 FQNEAQ (reference sequence). With 0 bases removed from V and 6 bases from J, the gap between germline ends came to 5 bases. The CDR3 extends over 12 amino acids. One entry per CDR3 protein results from TCRdb running MiXCR on the reads. The data hold about 89,000 distinct CDR3 sequences, with about 29% observed a single time. This sequence joins TRBV7-9 and TRBJ1-2; D unresolved. The sample in question was CD8+ T cells from cultured PBMCs, obtained from culture after CMV antigen stimulation. The receptor comes from a human donor in good health (CMV status not recorded). Some clones in this sample may be carry-over from other donors' samples. CDR3 bases: TGTGCCAGCAGCTTAGCGCTAGATGGCTACACCTTC. Its protein is CASSLALDGYTF.